The source of this T cell receptor beta chain is a study of cytomegalovirus exposure and HLA in healthy donors. Points on this clone: Antigen unknown.

This PCR relied on a set of 60 Vbeta primers and 13 Jbeta primers. TCRdb's table, derived via immunoSEQ multiplex PCR, lists solely in-frame clones and lacks some. The data show more than 95,000 clones, 83% seen once. Findings and limits, study-wide: Reports described diagnosis of cytomegalovirus status by the classifier as highly specific and sensitive.

CDR1 and CDR2 from the germline V gene are MGHRA and YSYEKL. Trimming cost V 1 base and J 4 bases, with 13 bases left between them. The CDR3 has 15 residues. The clonotype comes from a man younger than 35 in good health and CMV-seronegative. This chain links TRBV4-1 with TRBJ1-1; TRBD1 is a possible D gene (5 bases). Sequenced: PBMCs. The CDR3 DNA reads as TGCGCCAGCAGCCAAGCCCAGGGATTGTTCACTGAAGCTTTCTTT. This encodes CASSQAQGLFTEAFF.